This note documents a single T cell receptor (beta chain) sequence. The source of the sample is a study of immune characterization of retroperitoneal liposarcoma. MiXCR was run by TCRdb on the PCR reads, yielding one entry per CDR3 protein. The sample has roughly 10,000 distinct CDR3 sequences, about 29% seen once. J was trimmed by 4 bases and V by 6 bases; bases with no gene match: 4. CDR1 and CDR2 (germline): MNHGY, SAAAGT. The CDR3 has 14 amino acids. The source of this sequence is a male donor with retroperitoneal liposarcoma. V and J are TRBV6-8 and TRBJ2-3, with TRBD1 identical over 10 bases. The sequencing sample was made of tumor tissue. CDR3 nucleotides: TGTGCCAGCAGCACGGGGACAGGGGCAGATACGCAGTATTTT. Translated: CASSTGTGADTQYF.